A single sample is the source of the 24 T cell receptor beta chains below, sequenced in a study of cytomegalovirus exposure and HLA in healthy donors. Primers: 60 Vbeta forward and 13 Jbeta reverse. This table comes from immunoSEQ multiplex PCR, and its TCRdb copy is limited to in-frame clones, with some not included. The data include about 160,000 clones; the top ten clones carry roughly 1.3%. The sample taken for sequencing was PBMCs. Receptors originate from a woman aged 55-69 years in good health and CMV-seronegative.

V and J are TRBV30 and TRBJ1-2, with TRBD1 matching over 9 bases. Trimming took 4 bases from V and 8 from J; bases not matched to a gene: 8. Germline CDR1 reads GTSNPN; CDR2 reads SVGIG (reference sequence). The CDR3 is 13 residues long. CDR3 in amino acids: CAWTHTGGLGYTF. CDR3 coding DNA: TGTGCCTGGACACATACAGGGGGCTTGGGCTACACCTTC. Full variable domain (remainder filled in from reference TRBV30 and TRBJ1-2): SQTIHQWPATLVQPVGSPLSLECTVEGTSNPNLYWYRQAAGRGLQLLFYSVGIGQISSEVPQNLSASRPQDRQFILSSKKLLLSDSGFYLCAWTHTGGLGYTFGSGTRLTVV.

The rearrangement uses TRBV19 and TRBJ2-1; D perhaps matches TRBD2 (5 bases). Per germline, CDR1 LNHDA and CDR2 SQIVND (reference sequence). Trimming removed 8 bases from V and 6 bases from J, with 11 bases in between. CDR3 size: 12 residues. Written as DNA, the CDR3 is TGTGCCAGTGCAGCGGTGAGCAATGAGCAGTTCTTC. This sequence encodes CASAAVSNEQFF.

V usage is TRBV7-9 and J usage is TRBJ2-1, with D possibly being TRBD2 (7 bases). Germline CDR1 SEHNR, CDR2 FQNEAQ (reference sequence). Trimming removed 5 bases from V and 0 bases from J, with 20 bases in between. This CDR3 is built from 18 residues. The DNA for the CDR3 is TGTGCCAGCAGCGGTAGGGGGGGCACCCAGAGCTCCTACAATGAGCAGTTCTTC. This translates into CASSGRGGTQSSYNEQFF.

The chain uses TRBV5-4 and TRBJ2-2, with a possible D match to TRBD2 (6 bases). V lost 4 bases and J lost 4, with 17 bases in between. This CDR3 has 16 amino acids. CDR1 is SGHNT, CDR2 YYREEE, per germline (reference sequence). The CDR3 region is CASSPGTAGGTGELFF. As DNA, the CDR3 is TGTGCCAGCAGCCCGGGGACGGCCGGGGGCACCGGGGAGCTGTTTTTT.

This chain uses TRBV6-5 with TRBJ2-5, with D tentatively TRBD2 (6 bases). Between the trimmed V and J ends, which lost 5 bases and 1 base, there was a span of 11 bases. Per germline, CDR1 MNHEY and CDR2 SVGAGI. The CDR3 has 14 residues. As DNA, the CDR3 is TGTGCCAGCAGTGGGTTTAGCGGCCAAGAGACCCAGTACTTC. It encodes CASSGFSGQETQYF.

The chain's CDR3 is CASSSDSMNTEAFF. CDR3 DNA sequence: TGTGCCAGCAGCTCGGACAGCATGAACACTGAAGCTTTCTTT. The V and J genes are TRBV5-4 and TRBJ1-1; maybe TRBD1 (6 bases). CDR3 length: 14 residues. V shed 3 bases and J shed 0 bases, with 9 bases lying between them. Germline CDR1 and CDR2: SGHNT and YYREEE (reference sequence). Drawing the rest from reference TRBV5-4 and TRBJ1-1, the complete variable domain is ETGVTQSPTHLIKTRGQQVTLRCSSQSGHNTVSWYQQALGQGPQFIFQYYREEENGRGNFPPRFSGLQFPNYSSELNVNALELDDSALYLCASSSDSMNTEAFFGQGTRLTVV.

V usage is TRBV9 and J usage is TRBJ2-3, with D perhaps TRBD2 (6 bases). This CDR3 is 15 amino acids long. The germline V gene encodes CDR1 SGDLS and CDR2 YYNGEE. Trimming removed 4 bases from V and 0 bases from J, with 12 bases in between. Here the CDR3 reads CASSPWRDSTDTQYF. The CDR3 DNA reads TGTGCCAGCAGCCCTTGGCGGGACAGCACAGATACGCAGTATTTT.

The chain couples TRBV5-1 to TRBJ2-5; 13 bases are a match to TRBD2. The CDR3 totals 15 residues. Germline values: CDR1 SGHRS, CDR2 YFSETQ. Trimming cost V 1 base and J 5 bases; bases outside gene matches: 2. Here the CDR3 DNA reads TGCGCCAGCAGCTTGACTAGCGGGAGGGGGGAGACCCAGTACTTC. This encodes CASSLTSGRGETQYF.

The chain joins TRBV11-3 to TRBJ2-7; TRBD1 matches at 9 bases. Looked up from germline, CDR1 is SGHNT and CDR2 is YENEEA. The J segment lost 1 base and the V segment lost 3 bases, leaving 1 base of the junction unmatched. This CDR3 spans 14 amino acids. The CDR3 spells CASSLTGGSYEQYF. The DNA for the CDR3 is TGTGCCAGCAGCTTGACAGGGGGTTCCTACGAGCAGTACTTC.

V is TRBV5-1 and J is TRBJ2-2; 10 bases agree with TRBD2. Per germline, CDR1 SGHRS and CDR2 YFSETQ. V lost 4 bases to trimming and J lost 2 bases; unmatched junction nucleotides: 2. The CDR3 consists of 15 residues. The CDR3 protein is CASSLAGDNTGELFF. Here the CDR3 DNA reads TGCGCCAGCAGCCTAGCGGGGGACAACACCGGGGAGCTGTTTTTT.

This chain links TRBV4-1 with TRBJ2-1; TRBD1 agrees at 7 bases. CDR3 length: 16 residues. Germline CDR1 is MGHRA and CDR2 is YSYEKL. The V segment lost 3 bases and the J segment 3 bases; nucleotides outside the gene matches: 8. CDR3 nucleotide sequence: TGCGCCAGCAGCCATGTTGACAGGGTGGACTACAATGAGCAGTTCTTC. Translated: CASSHVDRVDYNEQFF.

The rearrangement joins TRBV5-1 to TRBJ1-3; possibly TRBD1 for D (5 bases). Trimming took off 4 bases at V and 1 base at J, with 9 bases between the two ends. Per germline, CDR1 SGHRS and CDR2 YFSETQ. The CDR3 runs to 14 residues. The CDR3 protein is CASSTTGSGNTIYF. CDR3 nucleotides: TGCGCCAGCAGCACCACAGGATCTGGAAACACCATATATTTT.

The chain uses TRBV29-1 and TRBJ2-3; 11 positions agree with TRBD2. The germline V gene has CDR1 SQVTM and CDR2 ANQGSEA. There are 17 residues in the CDR3. V dropped 7 bases and J dropped 1; count of bases not matched to a gene: 13. This chain's CDR3 is CSAGGTSGSLGTDTQYF. CDR3 sequence (DNA): TGCAGCGCGGGAGGAACTAGCGGGAGTTTGGGCACAGATACGCAGTATTTT.

This sequence joins TRBV19 and TRBJ1-4; weak D call: TRBD1 (5 bases). V lost 7 bases and J 2 bases, leaving 14 bases between the germline ends. The germline gives CDR1 LNHDA, CDR2 SQIVND (reference sequence). The length of the CDR3 is 15 residues. The CDR3 nucleotides are TGTGCCAGTACCACTCAGGGCCCGACTAATGAAAAACTGTTTTTT. Amino acids: CASTTQGPTNEKLFF.

The J gene is TRBJ2-7, the V gene TRBV10-3; 7 positions match TRBD2. The V gene end was trimmed by 3 bases and the J gene end by 3 bases; junction bases not matched to a gene: 8. CDR3 length: 15 amino acids. Germline V CDR1 and CDR2: ENHRY, SYGVKD. In DNA, the CDR3 is TGTGCCATCAGTGATCCCAATACGGGAGGCTACGAGCAGTACTTC. As protein: CAISDPNTGGYEQYF.

The V call is TRBV5-4, the J call TRBJ1-4; the match to TRBD1 covers 8 bases. Germline trimming cut 2 bases from V and 3 bases from J; bases unmatched to any gene: 12. This CDR3 contains 18 residues. Germline-derived CDR1 and CDR2 are SGHNT and YYREEE (reference sequence). CDR3 in DNA: TGTGCCAGCAGCTTCGGGACAGGACATCCTGGGTCTAATGAAAAACTGTTTTTT. Amino acid sequence: CASSFGTGHPGSNEKLFF.

V is TRBV5-4 and J is TRBJ1-2; no definite D call. Germline CDR1 and CDR2: SGHNT and YYREEE (reference sequence). V gave up 2 bases and J gave up 0 bases, with 5 bases separating them. The CDR3 length is 13 residues. CDR3 coding DNA: TGTGCCAGCAGCTTCGTAGCTAACTATGGCTACACCTTC. Residues: CASSFVANYGYTF.

The chain links TRBV12-5 to TRBJ2-1; D not certain. The CDR3 extends over 14 amino acids. V was pared by 2 bases and J by 2 bases, with 7 bases between. Germline V lookup: CDR1 LGHNT, CDR2 FRNRAP. The CDR3 nucleotides read TGTGCTAGTGGTTTGAACAGTCCCTACAATGAGCAGTTCTTC. It codes for CASGLNSPYNEQFF.

The V call is TRBV7-8, the J call TRBJ1-2, with TRBD1 matching 9 bases. Germline CDR1 and CDR2: SGHVS and FQNEAQ. V was clipped by 6 bases and J by 8 bases; unmatched bases: 19. There are 17 residues in the CDR3. The CDR3 reads CASRPAPTGQGKKGYTF. CDR3 nucleotides: TGTGCCAGCAGACCGGCCCCGACGGGACAGGGCAAAAAGGGCTACACCTTC.

The rearrangement joins TRBV16 to TRBJ2-6; no clear D gene. V lost 3 bases, J lost 6 bases, and 15 bases lay in between. The CDR3 is made up of 16 amino acids. Germline loops: CDR1 KGHSY, CDR2 FQNENV. The DNA of the CDR3 is TGTGCCAGCAGCCATCAAAAACTCTTTGTGGCCAACGTCCTGACTTTC. As protein: CASSHQKLFVANVLTF.

This rearrangement joins TRBV9 to TRBJ1-4, with D hard to call. Between the trimmed V and J ends, which lost 3 bases and 1 base, there was a span of 13 bases. Per the germline V gene, CDR1 is SGDLS and CDR2 is YYNGEE. CDR3 size: 16 residues. The CDR3 nucleotides read TGTGCCAGCAGCGCCGGTAGAGGTATAACTAATGAAAAACTGTTTTTT. Translating gives CASSAGRGITNEKLFF.

The V and J genes are TRBV7-2 and TRBJ1-1; 9 bases line up with TRBD1. Germline loops: CDR1 SGHTA, CDR2 FQGNSA. This CDR3 comprises 14 residues. The junction had 6 bases not matched to a gene; V was cut back by 2 bases and J by 8 bases. The CDR3 region is CASSLSGDREEAFF. CDR3 coding DNA: TGTGCCAGCAGCTTATCGGGGGACAGGGAGGAAGCTTTCTTT.

The J gene is TRBJ1-2, the V gene TRBV18; 7 nucleotides match TRBD1. Trimming took 3 bases from V and 14 from J; bases not matched to a gene: 15. Germline values: CDR1 KGHSH, CDR2 LQKENI. This CDR3 has 14 residues. CDR3 nucleotide sequence: TGTGCCAGCTCACCTCGGGACAGTCGGCTAAGCTCGACCTTC. Translating gives CASSPRDSRLSSTF.

The chain links TRBV27 to TRBJ2-2; no clear D. V lost 2 bases to trimming and J lost 2 bases, with 9 bases between them. Germline CDR1 reads MNHEY; CDR2 reads SMNVEV (reference sequence). The CDR3 is 15 residues long. CDR3: CASSLLVSNTGELFF. CDR3 coding DNA: TGTGCCAGCAGTTTACTAGTAAGCAACACCGGGGAGCTGTTTTTT.